Below are 15 T cell receptor beta chains sequenced from a single sample in a study of low-dose radiotherapy and immunotherapy resistance in tumors. First-strand cDNA used TRAV- and TRBV-specific primers, covering alpha and beta chains. For amplifying TCRs, the PCR ran for around 20 cycles with Phusion, which was used together with a constant-region primer and the adapter on the V primers. TCRdb re-called the reads with MiXCR, one entry per CDR3 protein. The repertoire has 70,000 to 90,000 distinct CDR3 sequences, roughly a sixth of them found once; the top ten carry 2.5% to 3.5%. As for time point: before trial treatment. The input for sequencing was PBMCs, taken before treatment. The receptors shown here come from a male donor with prostate cancer.

The rearrangement links TRBV6-4 to TRBJ2-6; D perhaps matches TRBD2 (5 bases). V was shortened by 4 bases and J by 3 bases, with 13 bases between the two germline ends. The germline CDR1 and CDR2 sequences are MRHNA and SNTAGT. This CDR3 is 16 amino acids long. CDR3 amino acids: CASSAEGGSGANVLTF. The CDR3 region has the DNA TGTGCCAGCAGTGCCGAAGGTGGGAGTGGGGCCAACGTCCTGACTTTC.

The sample holds one count of this clonotype. This chain links TRBV6-2 or TRBV6-3 with TRBJ1-2; a possible D gene is TRBD1 (6 bases). The CDR3 extends over 16 amino acids. CDR1 MNHEY and CDR2 SVGEGT come from the germline V gene. V lost 0 bases, J lost 8 bases, and 19 bases lay in between. CDR3 sequence reads: CASSYSFTDSTDGYTF. The CDR3, as DNA: TGTGCCAGCAGTTACTCGTTCACGGACAGCACGGACGGCTACACCTTC.

This clonotype was detected a few times. The gene calls are TRBV7-9 and TRBJ2-7; TRBD1 matches 8 bases. V was pared by 3 bases and J by 3 bases, with 7 bases of the junction left unmatched. The germline V gene encodes CDR1 SEHNR and CDR2 FQNEAQ (reference sequence). The CDR3 contains 15 residues. In DNA, the CDR3 is TGTGCCAGCAGCTTTAGACAGGGGACGAACTACGAGCAGTACTTC. Protein sequence: CASSFRQGTNYEQYF.

This clonotype was counted ten times or more. The V and J genes are TRBV27 and TRBJ2-4; D is unresolved. Trimming pared 6 bases from V and 0 bases from J, leaving 6 bases between. CDR1 is MNHEY and CDR2 is SMNVEV in the germline V gene (reference sequence). The CDR3 sequence is 13 residues long. CDR3 in DNA: TGTGCCAGCAGCCCGTTAGCCAAAAACATTCAGTACTTC. This translates into CASSPLAKNIQYF.

This clonotype was seen many times. V gene TRBV12-5 combines with J gene TRBJ2-3, with D hard to call. Germline CDR1 reads LGHNT; CDR2 reads FRNRAP. The CDR3 has 13 residues. V lost 1 base, J lost 1 base, and 3 bases lay in between. Here the CDR3 DNA reads TGTGCTAGTGGTTTGGGGGGCACAGATACGCAGTATTTT. As protein: CASGLGGTDTQYF. The whole variable domain, remainder taken from reference TRBV12-5 and TRBJ2-3, is DARVTQTPRHKVTEMGQEVTMRCQPILGHNTVFWYRQTMMQGLELLAYFRNRAPLDDSGMPKDRFSAEMPDATLATLKIQPSEPRDSAVYFCASGLGGTDTQYFGPGTRLTVL.

This clonotype has a count of ten or more. The J gene is TRBJ2-5, the V gene TRBV4-2, with no clear D. V lost 0 bases to trimming and J lost 1 base, with 9 bases between them. The CDR3 has 15 residues. The germline V gene encodes CDR1 LGHNA and CDR2 YNFKEQ. The CDR3: CASSQDGRAQETQYF. The CDR3, as DNA: TGTGCCAGCAGCCAAGACGGGCGTGCCCAAGAGACCCAGTACTTC.

This clonotype was seen ten or more times. The chain employs TRBV9 and TRBJ2-7; 7 bases agree with TRBD1. The ends lost 1 base at V and 1 base at J; junction bases unmatched: 2. Germline CDR1 and CDR2: SGDLS and YYNGEE. This CDR3 is 14 amino acids long. Here the CDR3 DNA reads TGTGCCAGCAGCGTAAGGGACAGATCCTACGAGCAGTACTTC. Protein: CASSVRDRSYEQYF.

There are many counts of this clonotype. V is TRBV6-5 and J is TRBJ1-4, with 11 bases that match TRBD1. Unmatched junction bases numbered 3, after V lost 2 bases and J lost 7 bases. Germline loops: CDR1 MNHEY, CDR2 SVGAGI. The CDR3 contains 15 residues. CDR3 amino acids: CASSYGQGAGEKLFF. CDR3 sequence (DNA): TGTGCCAGCAGTTACGGACAGGGGGCGGGTGAAAAACTGTTTTTT.

V usage is TRBV10-3 and J usage is TRBJ2-7, with 8 bases matching TRBD2. The CDR3 runs to 16 residues. CDR1 and CDR2 from the germline V gene are ENHRY and SYGVKD. The trim removed 11 bases at V and 1 base at J, leaving 16 bases unmatched. The CDR3 DNA is TGTGCCGCCAGTAGCGGGGAGCAGGGTCGGTCCTACGAGCAGTACTTC. Translating gives CAASSGEQGRSYEQYF.

This clonotype was found many times. The chain carries TRBV7-2 and TRBJ2-5; 10 bases are shared with TRBD2. The CDR3 covers 16 residues. J was trimmed by 2 bases and V by 4 bases; bases with no gene match: 7. Germline V lookup: CDR1 SGHTA, CDR2 FQGNSA. For the CDR3, the DNA is TGTGCCAGCAGCTCCCCAGCAGCGGGGGGGCAAGAGACCCAGTACTTC. It yields the protein CASSSPAAGGQETQYF.

This clonotype was seen ten or more times. V is TRBV27 and J is TRBJ2-3; 14 bases fit TRBD2. The junction had 6 bases not matched to a gene; V was cut back by 5 bases and J by 2 bases. Germline CDR1 is MNHEY and CDR2 is SMNVEV (reference sequence). This CDR3 region has 17 residues. The CDR3 region is CASSPWTSGGNTDTQYF. The CDR3 DNA is TGTGCCAGCAGTCCCTGGACTAGCGGGGGGAACACAGATACGCAGTATTTT.

This clonotype has a count of ten or more. This chain joins TRBV6-2 or TRBV6-3 and TRBJ2-7, with unresolved D. This CDR3 spans 13 amino acids. Germline CDR1 reads MNHEY; CDR2 reads SVGEGT. V lost 5 bases, J lost 5 bases, and 13 bases lay in between. Here the CDR3 reads CASSERYGDEQYF. CDR3 in DNA: TGTGCCAGCAGTGAGCGTTATGGGGACGAGCAGTACTTC.

The table lists this clonotype with many counts. The V gene is TRBV3-1, the J gene TRBJ2-7; 13 bases are a match to TRBD2. Trimming at V came to 3 bases and at J to 4 bases, leaving 12 bases not matched to a gene. The CDR3 loop spans 18 amino acids. Germline CDR1 reads LGHDT; CDR2 reads YNNKEL (reference sequence). The DNA for the CDR3 is TGTGCCAGCAGCCAGAAGGGGCCAAGGACTAGCGGGGGATACGAGCAGTACTTC. It translates to CASSQKGPRTSGGYEQYF.

There are many counts of this clonotype. CDR3 residues: CASSQERGLAHQYF. Here the CDR3 DNA reads TGCGCCAGCAGCCAAGAGCGGGGACTAGCTCATCAGTACTTC. This chain connects TRBV4-1 to TRBJ2-7; 9 bases line up with TRBD2. The CDR3 is 14 amino acids. Germline-derived CDR1 and CDR2 are MGHRA and YSYEKL. The ends lost 0 bases at V and 10 bases at J; junction bases unmatched: 7.

This clonotype was picked up many times. The V call is TRBV7-2, the J call TRBJ2-7, with 12 bases aligning to TRBD2. The length of the CDR3 is 16 residues. Germline lookup yields CDR1 SGHTA and CDR2 FQGNSA. Germline trimming cut 5 bases from V and 2 bases from J; bases unmatched to any gene: 7. CDR3 amino acids: CASSRASGGVPYEQYF. Here the CDR3 DNA reads TGTGCCAGCAGCCGCGCTAGCGGGGGGGTCCCCTACGAGCAGTACTTC.